These 32 T cell receptor beta chains share one sample of origin, sequenced in a study of brain T cells in children with intractable seizures. The repertoire was sequenced with immunoSEQ multiplex PCR; TCRdb's copy has only in-frame clones and lacks some. Of around 38,000 clones in the sample, approximately 90% were seen once. Source: peripheral blood, taken at surgery. Receptors were obtained from a girl aged 2-10 years with tuberous sclerosis and intractable seizures.

This chain links TRBV12-3 or TRBV12-4 with TRBJ2-7; perhaps TRBD2 as D (6 bases). CDR3 length: 13 residues. V was shortened by 3 bases and J by 6 bases, with 12 bases between the two germline ends. This CDR3 is CASSFREGGEQYV. DNA of the CDR3: TGTGCCAGCAGTTTTCGAGAGGGAGGCGAGCAGTACGTC.

The rearrangement links TRBV4-1 to TRBJ2-1; 7 bases agree with TRBD2. The CDR3 length is 13 residues. The J segment lost 9 bases and the V segment lost 1 base, leaving 3 bases of the junction unmatched. Germline CDR1 MGHRA, CDR2 YSYEKL. This CDR3 is CASSQGLAFEQFF. CDR3 nucleotide sequence: TGCGCCAGCAGCCAAGGACTAGCTTTTGAGCAGTTCTTC.

Here the CDR3 reads CASSPGPGYGYTF. The CDR3 DNA is TGTGCCAGCAGCCCCGGACCGGGTTATGGCTACACCTTC. The chain recombines TRBV3-1 (or the pseudogene TRBV3-2) with TRBJ1-2; D is unresolved. This CDR3 spans 13 amino acids. V lost 4 bases and J 5 bases, leaving 11 bases between the germline ends. Germline V lookup: CDR1 LGHDT, CDR2 YNNKEL (reference sequence).

The J gene is TRBJ1-5, the V gene TRBV2, with D possibly TRBD1 on 6 matching bases. Looked up from germline, CDR1 is SNHLY and CDR2 is FYNNEI. The ends were cut back, 5 bases at V and 5 bases at J, with 13 bases in the middle. This CDR3 is built from 14 residues. The CDR3 DNA reads TGTGCCAGCAGTCTTCCAGGGGTGGATCAGCCCCAGCATTTT. Protein sequence: CASSLPGVDQPQHF. Filled out from reference TRBV2 and TRBJ1-5, the complete variable domain reads EPEVTQTPSHQVTQMGQEVILRCVPISNHLYFYWYRQILGQKVEFLVSFYNNEISEKSEIFDDQFSVERPDGSNFTLKIRSTKLEDSAMYFCASSLPGVDQPQHFGDGTRLSIL.

The J gene is TRBJ1-2, the V gene TRBV28; 8 bases match TRBD1. CDR3 length: 16 amino acids. V shed 6 bases, J shed 6 bases, and the junction held 15 bases outside the gene matches. Germline V CDR1 and CDR2: MDHEN, SYDVKM. The CDR3 nucleotides read TGTGCCAGCAGCCTTCGAAGGGACAGGCTCTACCATGGCTACACCTTC. The encoded protein is CASSLRRDRLYHGYTF.

This rearrangement joins TRBV11-2 to TRBJ2-2; 9 bases are shared with TRBD2. The CDR3 is 16 amino acids. The V gene end was trimmed by 3 bases and the J gene end by 2 bases; junction bases not matched to a gene: 4. CDR1 and CDR2 (germline): SGHAT, FQNNGV. CDR3 sequence (DNA): TGTGCCAGCAGCTTTCAAGCGGGGGGTAACACCGGGGAGCTGTTTTTT. Its translation is CASSFQAGGNTGELFF.

The chain couples TRBV20-1 to TRBJ1-5; 8 bases agree with TRBD1. Germline CDR1 is DFQATT and CDR2 is SNEGSKA (reference sequence). V shed 3 bases, J shed 3 bases, and the junction held 7 bases outside the gene matches. The CDR3 is made up of 15 amino acids. CDR3 nucleotides: TGCAGTGCTAGTTTTGAGACAGGGGTCAATCAGCCCCAGCATTTT. Translation: CSASFETGVNQPQHF.

The rearrangement links TRBV27 to TRBJ1-1; D gene uncertain. From germline, CDR1 is MNHEY and CDR2 SMNVEV (reference sequence). Trimming cost V 7 bases and J 0 bases, with 12 bases left between them. This CDR3 is 14 amino acids long. The DNA of the CDR3 is TGTGCCAGCACAGCCAGTGGGGTGAACACTGAAGCTTTCTTT. Translation: CASTASGVNTEAFF.

Points on this clone: In the same sample, other DNA sequences code for this CDR3. The genes are TRBV3-1 (or the pseudogene TRBV3-2) and TRBJ1-2; perhaps TRBD1 as D (6 bases). Per the germline V gene, CDR1 is LGHDT and CDR2 is YNNKEL (reference sequence). Trimming took off 1 base at V and 3 bases at J, with 6 bases between the two ends. The CDR3 length is 13 residues. CDR3 residues: CASSQGQDYGYTF. The CDR3 nucleotides are TGTGCCAGCAGCCAAGGACAGGACTATGGCTACACCTTC.

The chain is built from TRBV7-9 and TRBJ1-1; 8 bases fit TRBD1. CDR1 SEHNR and CDR2 FQNEAQ come from the germline V gene (reference sequence). The CDR3 runs 15 residues. V gave up 4 bases and J gave up 5 bases; unmatched junction bases: 9. The DNA of the CDR3 is TGTGCCAGCAGCTCGCCCGACAGGGGAGGAACTGAAGCTTTCTTT. Translated, it gives CASSSPDRGGTEAFF.

The V call is TRBV5-6, the J call TRBJ2-7; D tentatively reads TRBD1 or TRBD2 (5 bases each). Germline CDR1 SGHDT, CDR2 YYEEEE. CDR3 length: 15 residues. V was cut by 4 bases and J by 0 bases, with 14 bases left in between. The CDR3 region is CASSLALGVSYEQYV. CDR3 bases: TGTGCCAGCAGCCTGGCTCTGGGGGTCTCCTACGAGCAGTACGTC.

The chain has TRBV11-2 and TRBJ2-3; D may match TRBD1 or TRBD2 (5 bases each). The V gene lost 5 bases and the J gene lost 7 bases, with 16 bases spanning the gap. This CDR3 region has 14 residues. The germline gives CDR1 SGHAT, CDR2 FQNNGV. CDR3: CASSGTDDMNTQYF. CDR3 coding DNA: TGTGCCAGCAGCGGGACGGACGATATGAATACGCAGTATTTT. Full variable domain (rest looked up from reference TRBV11-2 and TRBJ2-3): EAGVAQSPRYKIIEKRQSVAFWCNPISGHATLYWYQQILGQGPKLLIQFQNNGVVDDSQLPKDRFSAERLKGVDSTLKIQPAKLEDSAVYLCASSGTDDMNTQYFGPGTRLTVL.

The rearrangement joins TRBV6-5 to TRBJ1-2; a possible D gene is TRBD1 (5 bases). The CDR3 spans 16 residues. V lost 1 base, J lost 8 bases, and 20 bases lay in between. CDR1 and CDR2 from the germline V gene are MNHEY and SVGAGI. The CDR3, as DNA: TGTGCCAGCAGTTACTGGGGGTTGGGGGAGTTGGGCGGCTACACCTTC. Translating it yields CASSYWGLGELGGYTF.

This chain joins TRBV2 and TRBJ1-1; 9 bases match TRBD1. V lost 9 bases and J lost 3; bases outside the gene matches: 5. The CDR3 contains 13 residues. CDR1 and CDR2 (germline): SNHLY, FYNNEI. CDR3 in amino acids: CASLQGADTEAFF. CDR3 nucleotide sequence: TGTGCCAGTTTACAGGGGGCAGACACTGAAGCTTTCTTT.

The rearrangement uses TRBV15 and TRBJ1-1; D gene ambiguous. Germline CDR1 reads LNHNV; CDR2 reads YYDKDF (reference sequence). This CDR3 region has 15 residues. V gave up 4 bases and J gave up 1 base, with 13 bases separating them. This CDR3 reads CATSKSAYQNTEAFF. As DNA, the CDR3 is TGTGCCACCAGCAAATCGGCATACCAGAACACTGAAGCTTTCTTT.

The gene calls are TRBV5-6 and TRBJ1-5; no clear D. This CDR3 has 18 residues. V lost 4 bases to trimming and J lost 2 bases, with 22 bases between them. The germline CDR1 and CDR2 sequences are SGHDT and YYEEEE. The CDR3 here is CASSRGARTERGNQPQHF. Here the CDR3 DNA reads TGTGCCAGCAGCCGAGGAGCCCGTACGGAGAGAGGCAATCAGCCCCAGCATTTT.

The genes are TRBV10-3 and TRBJ2-5; D gene unclear. Trimming shortened V by 2 bases and J by 3 bases, and 7 bases separated the two germline ends. Per germline, CDR1 ENHRY and CDR2 SYGVKD. This CDR3 is 13 amino acids long. CDR3: CAISEGTEETQYF. The CDR3 DNA is TGTGCCATCAGTGAGGGAACCGAAGAGACCCAGTACTTC.

V gene TRBV28 combines with J gene TRBJ1-2; 8 nucleotides align to TRBD1. The trim removed 6 bases at V and 3 bases at J, leaving 9 bases unmatched. CDR3 size: 15 residues. The germline CDR1 and CDR2 sequences are MDHEN and SYDVKM. CDR3 in DNA: TGTGCCAGCAGGGTTTCAGGGGGCGCGTACTATGGCTACACCTTC. Translating gives CASRVSGGAYYGYTF.

The chain combines TRBV5-1 with TRBJ2-4, with 15 bases that match TRBD2. The junction had 7 bases not matched to a gene; V was cut back by 4 bases and J by 5 bases. The CDR3 runs 17 residues. Germline values: CDR1 SGHRS, CDR2 YFSETQ. CDR3 sequence reads: CASSAWTSGGDQNIQYF. The CDR3 DNA follows: TGCGCCAGCAGCGCCTGGACTAGCGGGGGGGACCAAAACATTCAGTACTTC.

The V gene is TRBV5-5, the J gene TRBJ2-2; a possible D gene is TRBD2 (5 bases). The CDR3 contains 18 residues. Germline CDR1 and CDR2: SGHKS and YYEKEE (reference sequence). V shed 0 bases and J shed 6 bases, with 21 bases lying between them. CDR3 DNA: TGTGCCAGCAGCTTGGTATTCAACGAGGGCCACGGCCCCGGGGAGCTGTTTTTT. Amino acid sequence: CASSLVFNEGHGPGELFF.

The CDR3 DNA is TGTGCCAGCAGCTTAGGAGGGGGGGTGAATGAGCAGTTCTTC. As protein: CASSLGGGVNEQFF. This chain uses TRBV11-2 with TRBJ2-1; possibly TRBD2 for D (7 bases). The CDR3 consists of 14 residues. V was cut by 1 base and J by 7 bases, with 11 bases left in between. Germline CDR1 and CDR2: SGHAT and FQNNGV.

CDR3 region: CASSPHQDFAPNTEAFF. The CDR3 nucleotides read TGTGCCAGCAGCCCTCACCAAGATTTTGCCCCGAACACTGAAGCTTTCTTT. The J gene is TRBJ1-1, the V gene TRBV4-2, with D uncertain. Germline loops: CDR1 LGHNA, CDR2 YNFKEQ. V was pared by 4 bases and J by 1 base, with 19 bases between. The length of the CDR3 is 17 residues.

V and J are TRBV7-9 and TRBJ1-2; 9 bases match TRBD1. The CDR3 consists of 14 residues. With V trimmed by 5 bases and J by 8 bases, 9 bases remained unmatched. CDR1 is SEHNR, CDR2 FQNEAQ, per germline (reference sequence). CDR3 sequence: CASSDGTGWYGYTF. The CDR3, as DNA: TGTGCCAGCAGCGACGGGACAGGGTGGTACGGCTACACCTTC.

The chain joins TRBV29-1 to TRBJ1-1; 7 positions match TRBD1. V gave up 4 bases and J gave up 4 bases; unmatched junction bases: 3. CDR1 and CDR2 from the germline V gene are SQVTM and ANQGSEA. The CDR3 contains 12 residues. CDR3 residues: CSVAGGPTEAFF. The CDR3 region has the DNA TGCAGCGTTGCAGGGGGGCCCACTGAAGCTTTCTTT. The full variable domain, completed using reference TRBV29-1 and TRBJ1-1, is SAVISQKPSRDICQRGTSLTIQCQVDSQVTMMFWYRQQPGQSLTLIATANQGSEATYESGFVIDKFPISRPNLTFSTLTVSNMSPEDSSIYLCSVAGGPTEAFFGQGTRLTVV.

The chain couples TRBV4-2 to TRBJ2-3; D gene ambiguous. Trimming cost V 0 bases and J 2 bases, with 9 bases left between them. Germline values: CDR1 LGHNA, CDR2 YNFKEQ. CDR3 length: 15 amino acids. The CDR3 protein is CASSQEASLTDTQYF. CDR3 DNA sequence: TGTGCCAGCAGCCAAGAGGCCTCTCTCACAGATACGCAGTATTTT.

V is TRBV9 and J is TRBJ1-5; 8 positions match TRBD1. This CDR3 contains 18 residues. Germline V gene sequence: CDR1 SGDLS, CDR2 YYNGEE. Trimming removed 4 bases from V and 0 bases from J; junction bases left unmatched: 12. As DNA, the CDR3 is TGTGCCAGCAGCCCCGGCGACAGGGGAGGCTATAGCAATCAGCCCCAGCATTTT. Translated: CASSPGDRGGYSNQPQHF.

This chain connects TRBV5-1 to TRBJ2-3, with D uncertain. The CDR3 runs 16 residues. The germline CDR1 and CDR2 sequences are SGHRS and YFSETQ. V lost 1 base and J 0 bases, leaving 12 bases between the germline ends. CDR3 protein: CASSLQPSSSTDTQYF. The CDR3, as DNA: TGCGCCAGCAGCTTGCAGCCATCTTCTAGCACAGATACGCAGTATTTT.

The chain recombines TRBV13 with TRBJ2-3; TRBD2 might be the D (5 bases). V gave up 4 bases and J gave up 8 bases, with 16 bases separating them. The V gene's germline CDR1 is PRHDT and CDR2 FYEKMQ (reference sequence). This CDR3 region has 14 residues. CDR3 residues: CASSSEGKSATQYF. The DNA for the CDR3 is TGTGCCAGCAGCTCAGAGGGAAAAAGTGCTACGCAGTATTTT.

The V call is TRBV7-3, the J call TRBJ1-2; 10 bases line up with TRBD1. CDR1 and CDR2 (germline): SGHTA, FQGTGA. Unmatched junction bases numbered 8, after V lost 2 bases and J lost 5 bases. CDR3 length: 16 amino acids. The CDR3 bases are TGTGCCAGCAGCTTAGGGACAGGGGTTTCCAATTATGGCTACACCTTC. It encodes CASSLGTGVSNYGYTF.

The chain uses TRBV7-2 and TRBJ1-1; TRBD1 matches 9 bases. Per the germline V gene, CDR1 is SGHTA and CDR2 is FQGNSA. The CDR3 totals 14 residues. V lost 5 bases to trimming and J lost 4 bases; unmatched junction nucleotides: 5. CDR3 sequence reads: CASSPSTGGTEAFF. In nucleotides, the CDR3 is TGTGCCAGCAGCCCATCGACAGGGGGCACTGAAGCTTTCTTT.

The chain uses TRBV25-1 and TRBJ1-1; D perhaps matches TRBD1 (6 bases). Germline V gene data show CDR1 as MGHDK and CDR2 as SYGVNS. Trimming left V 10 bases short and J 10 bases short, with 19 bases between. This CDR3 is 12 amino acids long. The DNA of the CDR3 is TGTGCCACCTGGGACAACAGTAGAGGAGCTTTCTTT. Protein product: CATWDNSRGAFF.

Only one count was recorded for this clone. The chain combines TRBV7-8 with TRBJ1-2; a possible D gene is TRBD1 (6 bases). V was clipped by 5 bases and J by 0 bases, with 13 bases between them. The CDR3 consists of 15 residues. Germline CDR1 is SGHVS and CDR2 is FQNEAQ. CDR3 nucleotides: TGTGCCAGCAGCAGGAGGGACATTACTAACTATGGCTACACCTTC. This translates into CASSRRDITNYGYTF.